Given below is one TCR beta chain in context. A read error may explain this, as a much larger clone is one base away. Time point specified: patch test 1, 2 weeks after DPC sensitization. Treatment described: therapeutic diphenylcyclopropenone sensitization with weekly scalp DPC. Those who donated were patients with alopecia, 18 to 70 years of age, and suitable for DPC. This CDR3 is built from 14 residues. The V segment lost 4 bases and the J segment 1 base; nucleotides outside the gene matches: 3. Per germline, CDR1 SGHDT and CDR2 YYEEEE. Methods used by the authors: Counting gave a median of approximately 97,000 TCRs per sample, with values ranging from 23,224 to 690,600. A single record per CDR3 protein comes from TCRdb applying MiXCR to the RACE reads. None of the V and J calls come from the authors' own analysis; TCRdb made them. The sample includes more than 100,000 distinct CDR3 sequences, roughly 15% of them seen just once.

The data belong to a study of human T cells and chemical hapten exposure. Study information: The study patch tested 0.01% DPC on the upper back and read results at 6 days.

The TCR was taken from a man between 18 and 35 years old with alopecia areata. Some clones in this sample may be carry-over from other donors' samples. The sample was whole blood, taken in connection with sensitization to the hapten diphenylcyclopropenone (DPC). The chain joins TRBV5-6 to TRBJ1-1; 8 positions match TRBD1. The chain's CDR3 is CASSAGTGNTEAFF. The CDR3 DNA follows: TGTGCCAGCAGCGCCGGGACAGGGAACACTGAAGCTTTCTTT.